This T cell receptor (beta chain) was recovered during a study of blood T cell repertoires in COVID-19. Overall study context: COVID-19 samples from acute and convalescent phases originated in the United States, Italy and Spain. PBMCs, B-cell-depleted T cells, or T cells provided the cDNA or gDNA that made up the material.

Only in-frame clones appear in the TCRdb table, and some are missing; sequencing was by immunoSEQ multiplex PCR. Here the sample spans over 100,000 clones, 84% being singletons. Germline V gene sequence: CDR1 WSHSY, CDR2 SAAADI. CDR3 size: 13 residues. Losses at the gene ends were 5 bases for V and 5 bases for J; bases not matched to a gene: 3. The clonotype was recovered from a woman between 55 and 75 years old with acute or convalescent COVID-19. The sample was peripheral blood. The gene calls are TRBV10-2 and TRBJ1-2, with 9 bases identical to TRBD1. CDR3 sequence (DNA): TGCGCCAGCAGTTTGACAGGGGGTTATGGCTACACCTTC. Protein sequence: CASSLTGGYGYTF.